A selection of T cell receptor beta chains follows, all from one sample in a study of OX40 agonist ivuxolimab in advanced cancers. Sequencing used immunoSEQ multiplex PCR; TCRdb keeps in-frame clones, though not all of them. Of 60,000 to 90,000 clones detected, over 75% appear once; the ten largest clones hold around 5.9%. The starting material was CD4+ or CD8+ T cells sorted from blood, obtained in a trial of the OX40 agonist ivuxolimab. These receptors all come from an adult with an advanced solid tumor such as melanoma, head and neck, liver or kidney cancer. Each CDR3 is given with its conserved first and last residue. The order of the fields is D gene, V gene, J gene, CDR3 protein. The D gene is left open where the match is weak.

>NA|TRBV11-2|TRBJ2-5
CASSLDGGVETQYF
>TRBD2|TRBV5-1|TRBJ2-1
CASSWTSGRNEQFF
>TRBD2|TRBV5-4|TRBJ2-5
CASSLPPGLAGRTQYF
>NA|TRBV4-3|TRBJ2-3
CASSQEVFQGDTQYF
>NA|TRBV9|TRBJ1-1
CASSVAQRGSEAFF
>NA|TRBV6-1|TRBJ1-5
CASSEQGGNQPQHF
>NA|TRBV7-9|TRBJ2-7
CASSLVHKRGRSSSYEQYF
>TRBD1|TRBV10-3|TRBJ2-5
CAISETGGTGTQYF
>TRBD1|TRBV10-1|TRBJ1-2
CASSRDRSYGYTF
>NA|TRBV19|TRBJ1-1
CASSMPRKSEAFF
>TRBD2|TRBV7-2|TRBJ2-1
CASSLGAGGEFF
>NA|TRBV7-7|TRBJ2-2
CASSGQTGELFF
>TRBD2|TRBV18|TRBJ2-3
CASSPTSGTDTQYF
>NA|TRBV15|TRBJ1-5
CATSRGRNQPQHF
>NA|TRBV5-4|TRBJ2-2
CASSLGGLRTGELFF
>NA|TRBV5-4|TRBJ1-1
CASSNPLRRPEAFF
>NA|TRBV18|TRBJ2-5
CASSPRRDETQYF
>NA|TRBV19|TRBJ1-6
CASSRSREESPLHF
>NA|TRBV19|TRBJ1-1
CASSRIPGTEAFF
>TRBD1|TRBV11-2|TRBJ2-1
CASSQSSRPGQGRNEQFF
>TRBD2|TRBV14|TRBJ2-3
CASSPWGGRRTDTQYF
>TRBD1|TRBV11-2|TRBJ2-1
CASSLGQGLGEQFF
>TRBD1|TRBV7-9|TRBJ1-1
CASSTTGVEAFF
>TRBD1|TRBV13|TRBJ2-5
CASSLEAPGQVPQETQYF
>NA|TRBV5-1|TRBJ2-3
CASSYADKTRVPDTQYF
>TRBD1|TRBV5-1|TRBJ2-7
CASSLDSGGWYEQYF
>NA|TRBV4-1|TRBJ2-7
CASSQTAGTHYEQYF
>NA|TRBV5-1|TRBJ2-5
CASSLGQKETQYF
>NA|TRBV19|TRBJ1-1
CASSIVGDTEAFF
>TRBD2|TRBV5-4|TRBJ2-1
CASSLKRGNNNEQFF
>TRBD1|TRBV7-3|TRBJ2-3
CASSPQGAGVSDTQYF
>TRBD2|TRBV7-9|TRBJ2-1
CASSFSGRAGYEQFF
>NA|TRBV2|TRBJ1-1
CASRFTGPNTEAFF
>NA|TRBV10-2|TRBJ1-1
CASSDWGRGTEAFF
>NA|TRBV28|TRBJ1-2
CASNRDPYGYTF
>NA|TRBV28|TRBJ2-7
CASQGPPDTSYEQYF
>TRBD1|TRBV4-1|TRBJ2-3
CASSQWDSGVTDTQYF
>TRBD1|TRBV29-1|TRBJ1-4
CSAGRPQGANEKLFF
>NA|TRBV4-2|TRBJ1-3
CASSQDTGMGSGNTIYF
>NA|TRBV18|TRBJ1-4
CASSPRRNDEKLFF
>TRBD1|TRBV6-5|TRBJ1-2
CASSPDRGYGYTF
>TRBD1|TRBV5-1|TRBJ1-2
CASSLGGTGARGNGYTF
>TRBD1|TRBV7-9|TRBJ1-2
CASSLDLRGDYGYTF
>NA|TRBV5-4|TRBJ2-1
CASSLGGVGSNEQFF
>NA|TRBV20-1|TRBJ2-1
CSALAIEQFF
>NA|TRBV2|TRBJ1-5
CASTRRDVGIQPQHF
>TRBD1|TRBV10-2|TRBJ1-5
CASSEPDRGGNQPQHF
>NA|TRBV10-3|TRBJ1-4
CAISGRAGDNEKLFF
>TRBD2|TRBV4-1|TRBJ2-2
CASSQGVGGFTGELFF
>NA|TRBV7-3|TRBJ2-1
CASSHGGGDYNEQFF
>NA|TRBV19|TRBJ1-5
CASSIMGPNEPQHF
>TRBD2|TRBV6-1|NA
CASSGLAGGSYEQYF
>TRBD2|TRBV5-4|TRBJ2-7
CASSRAGTSENEQYF
>NA|TRBV28|TRBJ2-3
CASSFPGGATQYF
>TRBD1|TRBV2|TRBJ1-1
CASRARGLNTEAFF
>TRBD1|TRBV4-1|TRBJ2-3
CASSHFRDRGSAQADTQYF
>TRBD1|TRBV5-1|TRBJ1-1
CASRDRRGNTEAFF
>NA|TRBV7-2|TRBJ2-2
CASSLDAVNTGELFF